Listed below are T cell receptor beta chains from one sample, sequenced in a study of cytomegalovirus exposure and HLA in healthy donors. Profiling relied on immunoSEQ multiplex PCR, and the TCRdb table lists in-frame clones only, not all of them. The data contain approximately 140,000 clones, around 72% of them seen just once; the ten biggest clones take up roughly an eighth. What was sequenced was PBMCs. These TCRs come from a human donor in good health. CDR3s include the opening cysteine and the closing phenylalanine or tryptophan. D genes are given only for firm matches. A row's size may be missing; if present it is once, few, many or a size class.

j_gene: TRBJ2-7; v_gene: TRBV5-6; d_gene: .; abundance: .; CDR3nt: TGTGCCAGCAGCTTGGGGACAGACTACGAGCAGTACTTC; CDR3aa: CASSLGTDYEQYF
j_gene: TRBJ1-1; v_gene: TRBV5-1; d_gene: TRBD1; abundance: .; CDR3nt: TGCGCCAGCAGCCCGGGGGACAGGGCGCTCACTGAAGCTTTCTTT; CDR3aa: CASSPGDRALTEAFF
j_gene: TRBJ2-1; v_gene: TRBV7-3; d_gene: .; abundance: few; CDR3nt: TGTGCCAGCAGCCCGTGGAGGAGCTCCTACAATGAGCAGTTCTTC; CDR3aa: CASSPWRSSYNEQFF
j_gene: TRBJ2-1; v_gene: TRBV19; d_gene: TRBD2; abundance: .; CDR3nt: TGTGCCAGTAGTATAGGGAGCGGGAGCTCCTACAATGAGCAGTTCTTC; CDR3aa: CASSIGSGSSYNEQFF
j_gene: TRBJ1-6; v_gene: TRBV6-5; d_gene: .; abundance: .; CDR3nt: TGTGCCAGCAGTTACTCGGGCACACCCCTCCACTTT; CDR3aa: CASSYSGTPLHF
j_gene: TRBJ1-1; v_gene: TRBV18; d_gene: TRBD1; abundance: once; CDR3nt: TGTGCCAGCTCACCACGGGGACAGGGCGACACTGAAGCTTTCTTT; CDR3aa: CASSPRGQGDTEAFF
j_gene: TRBJ2-2; v_gene: TRBV7-3; d_gene: .; abundance: .; CDR3nt: TGTGCCAGCAGCCTTAGCGGCACCGGGGAGCTGTTTTTT; CDR3aa: CASSLSGTGELFF
j_gene: TRBJ2-7; v_gene: TRBV30; d_gene: .; abundance: .; CDR3nt: TGTGCCTGGAGCGATCGACGAGCGGTCTACTTC; CDR3aa: CAWSDRRAVYF
j_gene: TRBJ1-6; v_gene: TRBV28; d_gene: .; abundance: few; CDR3nt: TGTGCCAGCAGTCTACCTACTATGGGGAGTTCACCCCTCCACTTT; CDR3aa: CASSLPTMGSSPLHF
j_gene: TRBJ2-2; v_gene: TRBV9; d_gene: .; abundance: .; CDR3nt: TGTGCCAGCAGCGTAGAGTCAGAGAACACCGGGGAGCTGTTTTTT; CDR3aa: CASSVESENTGELFF
j_gene: TRBJ1-2; v_gene: TRBV15; d_gene: TRBD1; abundance: .; CDR3nt: TGTGCCACCAGAAGCGGACAGGGTGGGAACTATGGCTACACCTTC; CDR3aa: CATRSGQGGNYGYTF
j_gene: TRBJ2-7; v_gene: TRBV9; d_gene: .; abundance: .; CDR3nt: TGTGCCAGCAGCCCCTCCGGGGGGACATACGAGCAGTACTTC; CDR3aa: CASSPSGGTYEQYF
j_gene: TRBJ1-4; v_gene: TRBV4-1; d_gene: TRBD1; abundance: few; CDR3nt: TGCGCCAGCAGTCGGGGACAGGGCAATGAAAAACTGTTTTTT; CDR3aa: CASSRGQGNEKLFF
j_gene: TRBJ1-1; v_gene: TRBV6-5; d_gene: TRBD1; abundance: few; CDR3nt: TGTGCCAGCCTACAGGGGCCTGGAGTTGAAGCTTTCTTT; CDR3aa: CASLQGPGVEAFF
j_gene: TRBJ1-3; v_gene: TRBV5-1; d_gene: .; abundance: .; CDR3nt: TGCGCCAGCAGCTTGAGGACGGGGGGAGGCTCTGGAAACACCATATATTTT; CDR3aa: CASSLRTGGGSGNTIYF
j_gene: TRBJ2-1; v_gene: TRBV10-3; d_gene: .; abundance: .; CDR3nt: TGTGCCATCGCTCCCCTCAGCAATGAGCAGTTCTTC; CDR3aa: CAIAPLSNEQFF
j_gene: TRBJ1-1; v_gene: TRBV7-9; d_gene: TRBD1; abundance: .; CDR3nt: TGTGCCAGCAGCTTAGGCAGCCCCAGGGGGTCCTTTGAAGCTTTCTTT; CDR3aa: CASSLGSPRGSFEAFF
j_gene: TRBJ2-3; v_gene: TRBV7-2; d_gene: TRBD2; abundance: .; CDR3nt: TGTGCCAGCAGCTTAAACGGGGGGTCAGATACGCAGTATTTT; CDR3aa: CASSLNGGSDTQYF
j_gene: TRBJ2-1; v_gene: TRBV6-4; d_gene: .; abundance: .; CDR3nt: TGTGCCAGCAGTGACTCGATCGGGCTAGGGGCGTACAATGAGCAGTTCTTC; CDR3aa: CASSDSIGLGAYNEQFF
j_gene: TRBJ1-2; v_gene: TRBV6-5; d_gene: .; abundance: .; CDR3nt: TGTGCCAGCAGTTACTATCCAAAAGGAGAAAACTATGGCTACACCTTC; CDR3aa: CASSYYPKGENYGYTF
j_gene: TRBJ2-7; v_gene: TRBV6-1; d_gene: .; abundance: few; CDR3nt: TGTGCCAGCAGTGAAGGACTTGCACGGGGACTGATCTCCTACGAGCAGTACTTC; CDR3aa: CASSEGLARGLISYEQYF
j_gene: TRBJ2-7; v_gene: TRBV2; d_gene: TRBD2; abundance: .; CDR3nt: TGTGCCAGCAGTGTTGGGGGGGTCGCCTACGAGCAGTACTTC; CDR3aa: CASSVGGVAYEQYF
j_gene: TRBJ2-1; v_gene: TRBV13; d_gene: TRBD2; abundance: .; CDR3nt: TGTGCCAGCAGCTTCATTAGCGGGACTACTTACAATGAGCAGTTCTTC; CDR3aa: CASSFISGTTYNEQFF